The T cell receptor (beta chain) under discussion was sequenced for a study of blood T cell repertoires in COVID-19. Across the whole study: Whether acute or convalescent, the COVID-19 samples came from the United States, Italy and Spain.

In the original analysis: By means of reference gene primer amplification, nucleated cell counts were estimated. Only in-frame clones appear in the TCRdb table, and some are missing; sequencing was by immunoSEQ multiplex PCR. For V, J and clone size, that table is used; D and trimming come from the DNA. The sample lists about 180,000 clones, over 80% occurring once. The sequence came from a woman aged 55-69 years with acute or convalescent COVID-19. Sequenced: peripheral blood.

CDR3 DNA sequence: TGTGCCAGCACCCTTAGTAGCAATCAGCCCCAGCATTTT. It specifies CASTLSSNQPQHF. V and J are TRBV7-2 and TRBJ1-5; D is ambiguous. The germline V gene encodes CDR1 SGHTA and CDR2 FQGNSA. The V gene lost 7 bases and the J gene lost 0 bases, with 7 bases spanning the gap. CDR3 size: 13 residues. The full variable domain, completed using reference TRBV7-2 and TRBJ1-5, is GAGVSQSPSNKVTEKGKDVELRCDPISGHTALYWYRQSLGQGLEFLIYFQGNSAPDKSGLPSDRFSAERTGGSVSTLTIQRTQQEDSAVYLCASTLSSNQPQHFGDGTRLSIL.